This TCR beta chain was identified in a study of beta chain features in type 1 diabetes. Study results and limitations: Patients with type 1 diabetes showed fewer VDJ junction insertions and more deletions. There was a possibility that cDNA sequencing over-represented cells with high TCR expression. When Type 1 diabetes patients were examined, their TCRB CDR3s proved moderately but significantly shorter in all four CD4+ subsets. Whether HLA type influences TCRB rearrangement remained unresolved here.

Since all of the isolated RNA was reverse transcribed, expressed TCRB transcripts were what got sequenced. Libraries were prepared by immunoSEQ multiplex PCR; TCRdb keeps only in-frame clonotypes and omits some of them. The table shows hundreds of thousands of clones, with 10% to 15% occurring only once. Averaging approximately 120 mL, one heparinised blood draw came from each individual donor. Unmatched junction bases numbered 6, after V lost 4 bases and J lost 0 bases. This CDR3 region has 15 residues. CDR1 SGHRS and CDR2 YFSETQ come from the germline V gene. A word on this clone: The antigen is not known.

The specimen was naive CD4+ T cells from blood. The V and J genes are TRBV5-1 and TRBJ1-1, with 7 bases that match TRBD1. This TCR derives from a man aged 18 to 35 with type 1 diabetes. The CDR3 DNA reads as TGCGCCAGCAGCACCCGACAGGGTTTGAACACTGAAGCTTTCTTT. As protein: CASSTRQGLNTEAFF.